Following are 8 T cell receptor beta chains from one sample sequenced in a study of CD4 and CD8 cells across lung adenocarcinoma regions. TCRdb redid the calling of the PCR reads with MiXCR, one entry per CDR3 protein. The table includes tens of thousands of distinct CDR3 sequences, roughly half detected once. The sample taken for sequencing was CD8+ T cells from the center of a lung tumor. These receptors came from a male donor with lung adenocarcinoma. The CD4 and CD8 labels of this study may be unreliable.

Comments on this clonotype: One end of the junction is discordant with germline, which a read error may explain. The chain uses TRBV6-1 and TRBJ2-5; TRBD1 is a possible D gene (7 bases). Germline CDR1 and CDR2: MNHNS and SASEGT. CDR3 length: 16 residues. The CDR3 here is CASRGAGARDGDTQYF. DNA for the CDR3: TGTGCTAGCAGGGGGGCCGGGGCCCGTGATGGGGATACCCAGTACTTT.

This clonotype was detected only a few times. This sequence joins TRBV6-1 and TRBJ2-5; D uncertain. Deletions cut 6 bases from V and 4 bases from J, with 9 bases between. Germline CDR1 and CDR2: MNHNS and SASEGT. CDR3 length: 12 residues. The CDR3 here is CASRPVGETQYF. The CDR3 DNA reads TGTGCCAGCAGGCCCGTCGGAGAGACCCAGTACTTC.

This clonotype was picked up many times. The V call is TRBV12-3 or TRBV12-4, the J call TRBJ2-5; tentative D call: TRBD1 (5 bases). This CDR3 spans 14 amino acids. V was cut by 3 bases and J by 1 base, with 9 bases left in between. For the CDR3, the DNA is TGTGCCAGCAGTTTGGGGCTCCGCCAAGAGACCCAGTACTTC. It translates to CASSLGLRQETQYF.

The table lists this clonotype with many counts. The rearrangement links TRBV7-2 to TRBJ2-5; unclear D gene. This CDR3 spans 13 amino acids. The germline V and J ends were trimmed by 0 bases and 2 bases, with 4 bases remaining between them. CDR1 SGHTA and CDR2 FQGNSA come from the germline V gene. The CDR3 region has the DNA TGTGCCAGCAGCTTAGCTAGGCAAGAGACCCAGTACTTC. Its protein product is CASSLARQETQYF.

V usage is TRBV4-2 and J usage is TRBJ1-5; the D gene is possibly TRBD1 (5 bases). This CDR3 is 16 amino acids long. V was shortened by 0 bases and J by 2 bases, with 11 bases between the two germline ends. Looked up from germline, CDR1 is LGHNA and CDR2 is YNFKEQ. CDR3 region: CASSQDGGVGNQPQHF. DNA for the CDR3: TGTGCCAGCAGCCAAGACGGGGGAGTTGGCAATCAGCCCCAGCATTTT.

This CDR3 is CASSGGADGYTF. The DNA of the CDR3 is TGTGCCAGTTCAGGGGGCGCGGATGGCTACACCTTC. V gene TRBV6-1 combines with J gene TRBJ1-2; TRBD1 agrees at 8 bases. J was trimmed by 6 bases and V by 9 bases; bases with no gene match: 6. This CDR3 is built from 12 residues. The germline CDR1 and CDR2 sequences are MNHNS and SASEGT.

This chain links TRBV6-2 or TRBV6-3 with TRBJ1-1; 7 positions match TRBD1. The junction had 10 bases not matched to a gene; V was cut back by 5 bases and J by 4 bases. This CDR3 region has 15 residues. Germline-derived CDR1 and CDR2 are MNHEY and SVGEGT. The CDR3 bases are TGTGCCAGCAGTAACACAGGGGTGGTGGGCACTGAAGCTTTCTTT. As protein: CASSNTGVVGTEAFF.

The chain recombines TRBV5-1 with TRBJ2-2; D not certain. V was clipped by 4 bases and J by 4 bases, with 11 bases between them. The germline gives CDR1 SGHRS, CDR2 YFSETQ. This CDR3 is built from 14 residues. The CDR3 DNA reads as TGCGCCAGCAGCGGATATGGTCCCACCGGGGAGCTGTTTTTT. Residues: CASSGYGPTGELFF.